The present TCR beta chain was sequenced within a study of blood T cell repertoires in COVID-19 (dated by TCRdb to about 2020). Broadly, across the study: The collaborator samples originated in the United States, Italy and Spain and spanned the acute and convalescent phases of COVID-19. The material from the prospective study consisted of cDNA or gDNA derived from T cells, B-cell-depleted T cells, or PBMCs. The dataset comprised deeply sampled blood TCRbeta repertoires from subjects exposed to, actively infected with, or recovered from COVID-19. The repertoires were released in a freely available public database meant as a resource for research on the immune response to SARS-CoV-2. Samples came from the ongoing ImmuneRACE study (first 160 participants) plus 1,254 subjects from 6 global collaborators. Sample metadata almost always included a de-identified subject ID, COVID-19 status, age in years and sex. HLA class I and class II types, where available, came from metadata supplied by the sample provider rather than from assay-based typing. What the authors observed across the whole study: How much clinical and demographic metadata was included differed by source and by participant, and the metadata was provided uncurated.

Inclusive of the bounding cysteine and phenylalanine, the CDR3 is 15 residues long. Only the CDR3 DNA is retained, 45 bases long and in frame from the first base. Here V drops 0 bases and J drops 10 bases, and the junction holds 8 bases not matched to any gene. Taken from the germline V gene, the CDR1 and CDR2 loops are SGHVS and FQNEAQ. Samples from volunteer blood donors who had recovered from COVID-19 were contributed by a second Seattle source. The collaborating institutions used their own protocols to collect whole blood in K2EDTA tubes. For TCRbeta analysis, collaborators shipped samples in one of three forms: frozen whole blood, isolated PBMCs, or DNA extracted from either of those sample types. TCRbeta CDR3 regions were amplified from genomic DNA by means of the immunoSEQ Assay, a bias-controlled multiplex PCR. Per the authors' processing: Nucleated cell counts per sample were estimated from amplification of reference gene primers within the assay. Sequence reads were collapsed and filtered to measure the absolute abundance of every unique TCRbeta CDR3 rearrangement. Productive Simpson clonality was computed per sample as the square root of Simpson's diversity index over productive rearrangements. Here the immuneACCESS table is served through TCRdb, limited to in-frame sequences with V and J called. Missing clones are a known gap in these copies; in checked studies unresolved V genes cover under half, and the rest lacks a known reason. D and trimming come from the DNA, and the V and J calls and clone size come from that table. This sample has hundreds of thousands of clones in its table, and approximately 89% of those were observed once. The ten most abundant clones make up over 6% of the sample.

For this clone: Its specific antigen is unknown. No much larger clonotype is one base removed from it; base qualities were not supplied.

In this chain, TRBV7-8 is recombined with TRBJ2-1; TRBD2 fits 8 bases in the junction. This sequence was found in a woman aged 30 to 39 who had recovered from COVID-19. Source material: peripheral blood. The CDR3 amino acid sequence is: CASSLALAALREQFF. The DNA sequence reads TGTGCCAGCAGCTTAGCACTAGCGGCCCTTAGGGAGCAGTTCTTC.